This TCR beta chain was identified during a study of blood T cell repertoires in COVID-19. Study in general: Samples taken during acute and convalescent COVID-19 were collected in the United States, Italy and Spain. Nucleic acid was either cDNA or gDNA, and it came from T cells, B-cell-depleted T cells, or PBMCs.

Germline V gene lookup returns CDR1 SGHTA and CDR2 FQGNSA. The CDR3 is made up of 14 amino acids. The V and J ends lost 5 bases and 6 bases respectively, with 11 bases between them. Per the study methods: Amplification from reference gene primers served as the basis for estimated nucleated cell counts. Profiling relied on immunoSEQ multiplex PCR, and the TCRdb table lists in-frame clones only, not all of them. The V and J calls and clone size are taken from that table; D and trimming were inferred from the DNA. The table has 150,000 to 200,000 clones, around 80% seen once. This receptor was obtained from a woman older than 75 with active or convalescent COVID-19. The sequenced sample consisted of peripheral blood. The rearrangement links TRBV7-2 to TRBJ1-6, with a possible D match to TRBD1 (6 bases). In DNA, the CDR3 is TGTGCCAGCAGCCAGGGGACCTTTAATTCACCCCTCCACTTT. It encodes CASSQGTFNSPLHF.